Given below is one TCR beta chain in context. Reverse transcription of 0.5 to 1 ug RNA was performed with random hexamers. TCRdb reprocessed the immunoSEQ multiplex PCR reads with MiXCR, giving one entry per CDR3 protein. The top ten hold 0.16% of the sample, which has just over 150,000 distinct CDR3 sequences, approximately 95% seen once. These data are taken from a study of CD8 T cells in Susac syndrome. The CD8+ and CD4+ T cells were negatively isolated, with the TEMRA cells enriched by FACS. This CDR3 spans 15 amino acids. Germline CDR1 reads SGHVS; CDR2 reads FNYEAQ. V lost 3 bases to trimming and J lost 4 bases, with 10 bases between them.

The chain links TRBV7-6 to TRBJ1-6; D possibly corresponds to TRBD1 (6 bases). Sample: CD4+ T cells from PBMCs. The TCR originated in a human donor with Susac syndrome. The chain's CDR3 is CASSFQGPYNSPLHF. The DNA for the CDR3 is TGTGCCAGCAGCTTTCAGGGGCCTTATAATTCACCCCTCCACTTT.